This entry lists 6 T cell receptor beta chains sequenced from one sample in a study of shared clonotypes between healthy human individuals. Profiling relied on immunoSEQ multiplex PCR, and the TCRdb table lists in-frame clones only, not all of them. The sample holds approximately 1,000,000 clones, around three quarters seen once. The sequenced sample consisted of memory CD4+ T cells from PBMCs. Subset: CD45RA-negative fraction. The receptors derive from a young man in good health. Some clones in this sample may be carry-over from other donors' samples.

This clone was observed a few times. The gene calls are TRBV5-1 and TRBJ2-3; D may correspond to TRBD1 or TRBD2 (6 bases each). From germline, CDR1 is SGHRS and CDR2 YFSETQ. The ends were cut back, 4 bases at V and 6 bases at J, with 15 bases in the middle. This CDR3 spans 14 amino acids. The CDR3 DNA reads TGCGCCAGCAGCCTGGGGGCCAGCGGGGATACGCAGTATTTT. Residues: CASSLGASGDTQYF.

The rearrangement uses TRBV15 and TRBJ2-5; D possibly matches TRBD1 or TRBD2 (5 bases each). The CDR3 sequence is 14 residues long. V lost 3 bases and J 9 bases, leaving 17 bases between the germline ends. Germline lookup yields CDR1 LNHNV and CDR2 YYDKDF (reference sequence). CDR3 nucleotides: TGTGCCACCAGCAGGGACCGGGTGGGGGAAGCCCAGTACTTC. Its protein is CATSRDRVGEAQYF.

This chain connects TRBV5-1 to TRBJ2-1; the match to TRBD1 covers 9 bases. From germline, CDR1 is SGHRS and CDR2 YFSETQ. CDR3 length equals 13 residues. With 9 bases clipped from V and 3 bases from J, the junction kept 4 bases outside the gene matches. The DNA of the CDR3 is TGCGCCACCGCGGGACAGGGCTACAATGAGCAGTTCTTC. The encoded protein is CATAGQGYNEQFF.

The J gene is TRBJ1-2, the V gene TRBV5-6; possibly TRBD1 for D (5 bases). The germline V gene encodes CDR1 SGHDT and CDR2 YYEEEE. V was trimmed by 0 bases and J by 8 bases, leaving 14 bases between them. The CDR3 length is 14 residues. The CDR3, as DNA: TGTGCCAGCAGCTTGGCCGTTGACAGCGGAGGCTACACCTTC. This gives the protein CASSLAVDSGGYTF.

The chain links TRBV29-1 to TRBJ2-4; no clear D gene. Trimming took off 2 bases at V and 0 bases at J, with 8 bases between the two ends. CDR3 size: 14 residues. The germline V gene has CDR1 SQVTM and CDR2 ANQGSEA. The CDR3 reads CSVETTLAKNIQYF. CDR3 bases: TGCAGCGTTGAAACGACCCTAGCCAAAAACATTCAGTACTTC.

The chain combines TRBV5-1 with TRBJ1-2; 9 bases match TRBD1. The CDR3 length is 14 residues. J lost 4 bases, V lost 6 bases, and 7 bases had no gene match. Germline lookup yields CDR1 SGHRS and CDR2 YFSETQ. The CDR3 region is CASTLTGGGYGYTF. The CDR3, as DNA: TGCGCCAGCACCCTAACAGGGGGCGGCTATGGCTACACCTTC.